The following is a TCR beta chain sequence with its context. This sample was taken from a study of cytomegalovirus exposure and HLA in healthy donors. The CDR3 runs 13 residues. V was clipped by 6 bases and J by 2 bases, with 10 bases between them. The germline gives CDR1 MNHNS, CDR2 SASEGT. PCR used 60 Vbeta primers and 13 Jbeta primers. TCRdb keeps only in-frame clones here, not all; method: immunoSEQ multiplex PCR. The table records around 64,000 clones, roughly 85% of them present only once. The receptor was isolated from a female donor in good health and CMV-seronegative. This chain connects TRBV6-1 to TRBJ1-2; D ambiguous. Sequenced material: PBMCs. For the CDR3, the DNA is TGTGCCAGCAGCCGGGATTCCAACTATGGCTACACCTTC. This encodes CASSRDSNYGYTF.